This T cell receptor (beta chain) originates from a study of cytotoxic CD8 clonotypes in ibrutinib-treated CLL. Whole-study context: Investigators reported about 25 partial and 2 complete responses; after median roughly 70 months, approximately 15 patients remained remitted and approximately twelve progressed.

Cryopreserved PBMCs supplied about 2.1 micrograms of genomic DNA for TCR beta libraries. Method: immunoSEQ multiplex PCR; TCRdb's copy keeps in-frame clones and lacks some. The sample records approximately 300,000 clones, 80% being singletons. The TCR comes from a human donor with chronic lymphocytic leukemia. Sequencing used PBMCs, obtained before ibrutinib treatment.

Here the CDR3 DNA reads TGTGCCAGCAGCGTAAGACTAGCACCGAACAATGAGCAGTTCTTC. It codes for CASSVRLAPNNEQFF. This chain connects TRBV27 to TRBJ2-1, with 7 bases identical to TRBD2. The CDR3 runs to 15 residues. Germline V lookup: CDR1 MNHEY, CDR2 SMNVEV (reference sequence). With 6 bases clipped from V and 5 bases from J, the junction kept 10 bases outside the gene matches.